This T cell receptor beta chain was recorded in a study of early T cells in non-severe SARS-CoV-2 infection (dated by TCRdb to about 2021). Turning to the overall study: Bulk RNA from unsorted whole blood was used for TCR sequencing, so alpha and beta chains could not be paired.

The germline V gene (reference sequence) provides CDR1 DFQATT and CDR2 SNEGSKA. The CDR3 numbers 15 residues from cysteine through phenylalanine. Only the CDR3 region is kept as DNA, spanning 45 bases read in frame from base 1. Germline trimming amounts to 6 bases on V and 1 base on J, with 7 as the count of junction bases outside the gene matches. Beyond this particular receptor, the publication reports: Matching against VDJdb was skewed toward anti-spike CD8 responses, likely underestimated virus-specific expansions, and missed private and CD4 specificities.

Set within a cohort of healthcare workers in London, UK, this nested case-control study involved weekly PCR testing of nasopharyngeal swabs along with blood sampling. Healthcare workers were recruited during the week of the UK lockdown, between 23 and 31 March 2020, and followed weekly for up to about 16 weeks. This clonotype appeared many times. Its specific antigen is unknown. Base qualities are not provided; no much larger clone lies one nucleotide away. Preparation of the library involved 5' RACE. TCRdb lists the instrument as NextSeq 500. To correct for sequencing error and PCR bias, the TCR library protocol tagged individual cDNA molecules with unique molecular identifiers. Sequencing covered both TCR alpha and beta chains, and within each sample the abundances of alpha and beta sequences were tightly co-correlated. On the study's bioinformatics: Decombinator V4 was used to annotate TCR sequences for V gene, J gene and CDR3. Expanded TCRs were defined as changing significantly between any two time points under a Poisson model with p below 0.0001. TCR abundances were normalised to the total number of TCRs sequenced per sample and were expressed as counts per million. TRAV1-2 paired with TRAJ12, TRAJ20 or TRAJ33 defined MAIT TCRs, while TRAV10 paired with TRAJ18 defined iNKT TCRs. VDJdb, accessed on 1 November 2021, was searched for TCRs annotated for CMV, EBV and SARS-CoV-2, and TCRs annotated for more than one antigen were excluded. TCRdb applied fastp at Q25 and MiXCR to the public reads, then kept only in-frame beta chains. Merged by CDR3 protein, the rows form single entries marked with the most common genes and DNA. Here the V and J calls rest on TCRdb's processing, not on the authors' analysis. Present in this sample are fewer than 60,000 distinct CDR3 sequences, about 4.1% of which were seen just once. The ten largest clonotypes hold 5% to 7.5% of the sample.

This chain joins TRBV20-1 to TRBJ1-5; 9 bases in between match TRBD1. The clonotype originates from an adult who was a healthcare worker with PCR-confirmed SARS-CoV-2 infection or an uninfected control (not recorded which). The sequenced material came from whole blood. CDR3 sequence: CSARDRDRSNQPQHF. The sequence in DNA is TGCAGTGCCCGGGACAGGGACCGGAGCAATCAGCCCCAGCATTTT.